The TCR beta chain described here comes from a study of blood T cell repertoires in COVID-19. Study information: From the United States, Italy and Spain came samples of acute and convalescent COVID-19.

The CDR3 extends over 11 amino acids. Germline V lookup: CDR1 SNHLY, CDR2 FYNNEI. Trimming took 7 bases from V and 8 from J; bases not matched to a gene: 2. Clones were sequenced by immunoSEQ multiplex PCR, and TCRdb holds only the in-frame ones, with some missing. The profile shows about 380,000 clones, 85% of them singletons. This sequence was found in a woman aged 18-29 years with acute or convalescent COVID-19. The chain couples TRBV2 to TRBJ1-3; 7 nucleotides line up with TRBD1. The specimen was peripheral blood. CDR3 amino acids: CASNRGDTIYF. CDR3 sequence (DNA): TGTGCCAGCAACAGGGGCGACACCATATATTTT.